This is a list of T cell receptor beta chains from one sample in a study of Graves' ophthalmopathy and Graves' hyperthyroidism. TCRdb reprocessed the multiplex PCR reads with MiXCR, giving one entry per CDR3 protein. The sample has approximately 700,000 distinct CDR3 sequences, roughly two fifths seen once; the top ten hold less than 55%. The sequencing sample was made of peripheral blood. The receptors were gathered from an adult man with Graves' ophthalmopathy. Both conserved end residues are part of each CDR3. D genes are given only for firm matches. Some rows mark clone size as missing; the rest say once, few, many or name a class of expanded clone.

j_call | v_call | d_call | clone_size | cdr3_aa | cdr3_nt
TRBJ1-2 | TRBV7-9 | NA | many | CASSGSGRDGYTF | TGTGCCAGCAGCGGATCAGGGAGGGATGGCTACACCTTC
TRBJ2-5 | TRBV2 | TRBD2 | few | CASSEVGGLAGGRQETQYF | TGTGCCAGCAGTGAAGTGGGGGGCCTAGCGGGGGGCCGACAAGAGACCCAGTACTTC
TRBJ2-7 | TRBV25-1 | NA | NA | CASSLRRPLRTEQYF | TGTGCCAGCAGTTTACGTCGTCCTCTAAGGACCGAGCAGTACTTC
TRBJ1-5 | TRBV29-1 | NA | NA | CSVSQGQPQHF | TGCAGCGTGTCCCAGGGGCAGCCCCAGCATTTT
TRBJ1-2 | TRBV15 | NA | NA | CATSSFSPYGYTF | TGTGCCACCAGCAGTTTCTCCCCCTATGGCTACACCTTC
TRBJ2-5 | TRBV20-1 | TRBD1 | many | CSAFRGQETQYF | TGCAGTGCTTTCAGGGGGCAAGAGACCCAGTACTTC
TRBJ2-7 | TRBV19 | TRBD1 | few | CASSIDGTAVYEQYF | TGTGCCAGTAGTATAGATGGGACAGCTGTCTACGAGCAGTACTTC
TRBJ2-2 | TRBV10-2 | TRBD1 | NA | CASRPYGQDQYANTGELVF | TGCGCCAGCAGACCCTATGGACAGGACCAATACGCGAACACCGGGGAGCTGGTTTTT
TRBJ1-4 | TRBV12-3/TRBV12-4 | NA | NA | CASSFSQNEKLFF | TGTGCCAGCAGTTTTTCGCAGAATGAAAAACTGTTTTTT
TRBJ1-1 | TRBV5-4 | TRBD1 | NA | CASIPGQGGTEAFF | TGTGCCAGCATCCCCGGACAGGGGGGCACTGAAGCTTTCTTT
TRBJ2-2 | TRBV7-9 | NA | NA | CASSYSLVGELFF | TGTGCCAGCAGTTACTCTCTGGTCGGGGAGCTGTTTTTT
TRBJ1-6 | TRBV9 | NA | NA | CASSELAGRNSPLHF | TGTGCCAGCAGCGAGCTAGCGGGACGGAATTCACCCCTCCACTTT
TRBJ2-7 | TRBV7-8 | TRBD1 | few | CASSLGGDSRSSYEQYF | TGTGCCAGCAGCTTAGGAGGGGACAGCAGAAGCTCCTACGAGCAGTACTTC
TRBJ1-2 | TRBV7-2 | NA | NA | CASSLDPTTFGGYTF | TGTGCCAGCAGCTTAGATCCGACTACATTTGGTGGCTACACCTTC
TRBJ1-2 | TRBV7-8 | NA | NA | CASSEVRGNYGYTF | TGTGCCAGCAGTGAAGTTAGGGGGAACTATGGCTACACCTTC
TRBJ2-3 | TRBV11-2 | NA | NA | CASSPRAEDTQYF | TGTGCCAGCAGTCCTCGGGCGGAAGATACGCAGTATTTT
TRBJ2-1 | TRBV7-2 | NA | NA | CASSPAGEGYNEQFF | TGTGCCAGCAGCCCCGCAGGTGAGGGGTACAATGAGCAGTTCTTC
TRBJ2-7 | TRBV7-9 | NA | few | CASSLSERGDEQYF | TGTGCCAGCAGCTTAAGTGAGCGTGGGGACGAGCAGTACTTC
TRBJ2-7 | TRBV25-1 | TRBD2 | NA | CASSRTLPGLGYNYEQYF | TGTGCCAGCAGTCGTACCCTGCCGGGACTAGGCTACAACTACGAGCAGTACTTC
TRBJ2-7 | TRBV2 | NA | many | CASISASLEQYF | TGTGCCAGCATTTCGGCGTCCTTGGAGCAGTACTTC
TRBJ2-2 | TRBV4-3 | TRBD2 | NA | CASSLGLAGRTNTGELFF | TGCGCCAGCAGCCTCGGACTAGCGGGGAGGACGAACACCGGGGAGCTGTTTTTT
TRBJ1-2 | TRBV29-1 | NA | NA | CSVENSGGNTF | TGCAGCGTTGAAAACAGCGGTGGAAACACCTTC
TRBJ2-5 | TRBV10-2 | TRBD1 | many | CASSATAGGSETQYF | TGCGCCAGCAGTGCGACCGCAGGGGGCTCGGAGACCCAGTACTTC
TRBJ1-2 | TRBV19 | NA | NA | CASSSGPATPGYTF | TGTGCCAGTAGTTCGGGTCCGGCGACGCCGGGCTACACCTTC
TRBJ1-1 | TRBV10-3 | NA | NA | CAISESGGGGGTEAFF | TGTGCCATCAGTGAGTCGGGGGGAGGGGGGGGCACTGAAGCTTTCTTT
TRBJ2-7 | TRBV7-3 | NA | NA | CASSPEGINEQYF | TGTGCCAGCAGCCCGGAGGGAATCAACGAGCAGTACTTC
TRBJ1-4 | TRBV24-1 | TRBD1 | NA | CASSPGQGDKLFF | TGTGCCAGCTCACCAGGACAGGGGGATAAACTGTTTTTT
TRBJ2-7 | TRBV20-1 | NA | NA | CSAVPDPYEQYF | TGCAGTGCTGTACCTGACCCTTACGAGCAGTACTTC
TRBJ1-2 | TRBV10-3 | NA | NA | CAISDRALSGYTF | TGTGCCATCAGTGACAGGGCCCTAAGTGGCTACACCTTC
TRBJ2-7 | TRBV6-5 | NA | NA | CASSLVGVSRYEQYF | TGTGCCAGCAGTTTGGTCGGAGTTTCCCGCTACGAGCAGTACTTC
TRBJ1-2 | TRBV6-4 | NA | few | CASSPSGRSYGYTF | TGTGCCAGCAGTCCCTCCGGCAGAAGCTATGGCTACACCTTC
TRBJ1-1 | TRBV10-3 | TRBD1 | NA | CASSYRGQGETEAFF | TGTGCCAGCAGTTACCGAGGACAGGGGGAAACTGAAGCTTTCTTT
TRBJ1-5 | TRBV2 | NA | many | CASSLLRDSNQPQHF | TGTGCCAGCAGTCTTCTCAGGGACAGCAATCAGCCCCAGCATTTT
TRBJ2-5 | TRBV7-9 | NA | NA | CASRAGWGETQYF | TGTGCCAGCAGGGCCGGCTGGGGGGAGACCCAGTACTTC
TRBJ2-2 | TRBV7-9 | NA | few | CASSQEAQAGELFF | TGTGCCAGCAGCCAAGAAGCCCAGGCCGGGGAGCTGTTTTTT
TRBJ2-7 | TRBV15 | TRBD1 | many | CATSRGGTGVSEQYF | TGTGCCACCAGCAGAGGGGGGACAGGGGTATCCGAGCAGTACTTC
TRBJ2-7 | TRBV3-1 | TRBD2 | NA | CASSQGEGEQYF | TGTGCCAGCAGCCAAGGGGAGGGCGAGCAGTACTTC
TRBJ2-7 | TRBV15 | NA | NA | CATSSDTGDSTYEQYF | TGTGCCACCAGCAGTGACACGGGGGATAGTACCTACGAGCAGTACTTC
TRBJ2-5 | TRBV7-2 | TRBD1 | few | CASSAQRQGPLQTQYF | TGTGCCAGCAGCGCCCAAAGACAGGGACCCTTACAGACCCAGTACTTC
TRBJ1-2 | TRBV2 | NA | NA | CASSELDRYGYTF | TGTGCCAGCAGTGAATTAGATCGCTATGGCTACACCTTC
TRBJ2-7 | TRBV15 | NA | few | CATSRVGGFPYEQYF | TGTGCCACCAGCAGAGTAGGGGGTTTTCCTTACGAGCAGTACTTC
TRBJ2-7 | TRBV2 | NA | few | CASSASRYEQYF | TGTGCCAGCAGCGCGAGTCGTTACGAGCAGTACTTC
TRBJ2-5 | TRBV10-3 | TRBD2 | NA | CAIGSTLTGGRETQYF | TGTGCCATCGGAAGCACATTAACGGGGGGGCGTGAAACCCAGTACTTC
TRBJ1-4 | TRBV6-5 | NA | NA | CASNRDNEKLFF | TGTGCCAGCAACAGGGACAATGAAAAACTGTTTTTT
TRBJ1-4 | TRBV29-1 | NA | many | CSVEGEATNEKLFF | TGCAGCGTTGAGGGGGAAGCAACTAATGAAAAACTGTTTTTT
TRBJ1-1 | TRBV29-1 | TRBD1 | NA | CSVRDRGRMGTEAFF | TGCAGCGTTCGGGACAGGGGGCGCATGGGCACTGAAGCTTTCTTT
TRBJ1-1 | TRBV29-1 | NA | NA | CSVGAGFASEAFF | TGCAGCGTTGGGGCAGGGTTTGCTTCTGAAGCTTTCTTT
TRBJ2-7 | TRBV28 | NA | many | CASSLTAEYEQYF | TGTGCCAGCAGTTTAACGGCGGAGTACGAGCAGTACTTC
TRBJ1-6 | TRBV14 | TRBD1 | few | CASSPGGQGSPLHF | TGTGCCAGCTCACCAGGGGGACAGGGCTCACCCCTCCACTTT
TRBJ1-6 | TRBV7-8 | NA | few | CASSTQGSSPSSYNSPLHF | TGTGCCAGCAGCACCCAGGGTTCATCTCCTAGCTCCTATAATTCACCCCTCCACTTT
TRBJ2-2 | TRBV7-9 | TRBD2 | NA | CASSQASLAGVTGELFF | TGCGCCAGCAGCCAAGCCTCTCTAGCGGGAGTAACCGGGGAGCTGTTTTTT